These 17 T cell receptor beta chains originate from one sample sequenced in a study of shared clonotypes between healthy human individuals. Using immunoSEQ multiplex PCR, the repertoire was profiled, and TCRdb retains in-frame clones only, with some absent. This table has some 690,000 clones, around 90% appearing once. The sample taken for sequencing was memory CD8+ T cells from PBMCs. As to subset: CD45RO+ cells pooled with CCR7-negative TemRA cells. The origin of the receptors is a man aged 18-30 years in good health. Some clones in this sample may be carry-over from other donors' samples.

This clone has just one count. This rearrangement joins TRBV6-5 to TRBJ1-4; D ambiguous. Trimming removed 6 bases at V and 8 bases at J, with 13 bases between. Germline-derived CDR1 and CDR2 are MNHEY and SVGAGI. The CDR3 is 13 residues long. DNA of the CDR3: TGTGCCAGCAGCTTCATTCTTGAGGAAAAACTGTTTTTT. It yields the protein CASSFILEEKLFF.

The chain recombines TRBV7-9 with TRBJ2-1; 9 nucleotides agree with TRBD2. The CDR3 loop spans 15 amino acids. CDR1 and CDR2 (germline): SEHNR, FQNEAQ (reference sequence). Unmatched junction bases numbered 11, after V lost 5 bases and J lost 9 bases. The CDR3 reads CASSLLAGAPGEQFF. CDR3 coding DNA: TGTGCCAGCAGCCTGTTAGCGGGAGCTCCGGGTGAGCAGTTCTTC.

The rearrangement uses TRBV19 and TRBJ2-5; 9 positions match TRBD2. Per germline, CDR1 LNHDA and CDR2 SQIVND (reference sequence). This CDR3 has 15 residues. V was clipped by 8 bases and J by 4 bases; unmatched bases: 11. The CDR3 sequence is CASGSGGPEVETQYF. The CDR3 nucleotides read TGTGCCAGTGGTAGCGGGGGACCAGAGGTAGAGACCCAGTACTTC.

This clone was seen just once. The genes are TRBV9 and TRBJ2-7; 7 bases line up with TRBD1. The CDR3 is 17 residues long. CDR1 SGDLS and CDR2 YYNGEE come from the germline V gene. V was pared by 4 bases and J by 2 bases, with 15 bases of the junction left unmatched. CDR3 residues: CASSLPKAGTDTYEQYF. The CDR3 nucleotides are TGTGCCAGCAGCCTCCCCAAAGCCGGGACAGATACCTACGAGCAGTACTTC.

The rearrangement joins TRBV10-3 to TRBJ2-1; 9 bases agree with TRBD2. V lost 6 bases, J lost 0 bases, and 3 bases stayed unmatched. Per the germline V gene, CDR1 is ENHRY and CDR2 is SYGVKD. The CDR3 has 15 amino acids. This chain's CDR3 is CAISSTSGSYNEQFF. The CDR3 nucleotides are TGTGCCATCAGCTCGACTAGCGGCTCCTACAATGAGCAGTTCTTC.

The rearrangement uses TRBV7-9 and TRBJ2-3, with TRBD2 matching 10 bases. There are 17 residues in the CDR3. Germline values: CDR1 SEHNR, CDR2 FQNEAQ (reference sequence). Germline trimming cut 4 bases from V and 2 bases from J; bases unmatched to any gene: 9. The CDR3 nucleotides read TGTGCCAGCAGCTCGCCAATAGCGGGAGGCCACACAGATACGCAGTATTTT. Its translation: CASSSPIAGGHTDTQYF.

This chain links TRBV5-5 with TRBJ2-7, with TRBD2 matching over 12 bases. Germline V lookup: CDR1 SGHKS, CDR2 YYEKEE (reference sequence). CDR3 length equals 19 residues. Trimming removed 0 bases from V and 2 bases from J; junction bases left unmatched: 12. The CDR3 is CASSLAGVTSGSYTYEQYF. CDR3 nucleotide sequence: TGTGCCAGCAGCTTGGCAGGGGTGACTAGCGGGAGCTATACCTACGAGCAGTACTTC.

The chain has TRBV30 and TRBJ1-5; no clear D gene. Germline V gene sequence: CDR1 GTSNPN, CDR2 SVGIG (reference sequence). CDR3 length: 12 residues. With 6 bases removed from V and 3 bases from J, the gap between germline ends came to 9 bases. CDR3 coding DNA: TGTGCCTGTGTGCATCTCAATCAGCCCCAGCATTTT. Translation gives CACVHLNQPQHF.

The J gene is TRBJ2-7, the V gene TRBV4-3; the D gene is possibly TRBD2 (5 bases). This CDR3 is 14 amino acids long. V lost 4 bases, J lost 2 bases, and 12 bases lay in between. In germline, CDR1 is LGHNA, CDR2 YSLEER. CDR3 in DNA: TGCGCCAGCAGCCCGAGGGCTGCAACCTACGAGCAGTACTTC. Residues: CASSPRAATYEQYF.

Concerning this clone: This sample also contains other DNA sequences that code for the same CDR3. V is TRBV27 and J is TRBJ2-7, with TRBD1 matching 10 bases. This CDR3 is 14 amino acids long. The junction had 4 bases not matched to a gene; V was cut back by 5 bases and J by 3 bases. The germline V gene has CDR1 MNHEY and CDR2 SMNVEV (reference sequence). The CDR3 region is CASSPWTGGYEQYF. DNA of the CDR3: TGTGCCAGCAGTCCGTGGACAGGGGGCTACGAGCAGTACTTC.

This chain uses TRBV19 with TRBJ1-1; D unclear. V lost 3 bases, J lost 0 bases, and 17 bases lay in between. CDR1 is LNHDA, CDR2 SQIVND, per germline (reference sequence). The CDR3 is 17 residues long. The DNA of the CDR3 is TGTGCCAGTAGTATCTTCCCCAGCGATCTCGTGAACACTGAAGCTTTCTTT. It translates to CASSIFPSDLVNTEAFF.

This sequence joins TRBV7-8 and TRBJ2-7, with 9 positions matching TRBD1. V lost 2 bases, J lost 2 bases, and 4 bases stayed unmatched. CDR1 is SGHVS and CDR2 is FQNEAQ in the germline V gene. This CDR3 comprises 15 residues. CDR3 sequence reads: CASSLTGTGPYEQYF. CDR3 DNA: TGTGCCAGCAGCTTAACCGGGACAGGGCCCTACGAGCAGTACTTC.

The V call is TRBV11-3, the J call TRBJ2-7; D is perhaps TRBD1 (6 bases). Between the trimmed V and J ends, which lost 4 bases and 1 base, there was a span of 20 bases. Germline assignment: CDR1 SGHNT and CDR2 YENEEA. The CDR3 is made up of 17 amino acids. The CDR3 region has the DNA TGTGCCAGCAGCTCCTCCATCGACAGGTCCCCTTCCTACGAGCAGTACTTC. Protein product: CASSSSIDRSPSYEQYF.

This chain connects TRBV7-6 to TRBJ2-7, with D possibly being TRBD2 (5 bases). V was cut by 7 bases and J by 5 bases, with 21 bases left in between. Germline values: CDR1 SGHVS, CDR2 FNYEAQ. The CDR3 spans 15 residues. CDR3 DNA: TGTGCCAGCAATCCAACCGCCGGGGTACTTGACGAGCAGTACTTC. It specifies CASNPTAGVLDEQYF.

The genes are TRBV5-8 and TRBJ2-1; 16 nucleotides line up with TRBD2. Germline loops: CDR1 SGHTS, CDR2 YDEGEE. The CDR3 has 19 residues. V was clipped by 2 bases and J by 5 bases; unmatched bases: 10. CDR3 sequence (DNA): TGTGCCAGCAGCTTATTAGGGACTAGCGGGAGGGCCCCCAACAATGAGCAGTTCTTC. Amino acid sequence: CASSLLGTSGRAPNNEQFF.

This chain uses TRBV5-1 with TRBJ2-5; D gene ambiguous. The DNA end is more similar to TRBJ2-7, so the J call may be wrong. The CDR3 is made up of 15 amino acids. CDR1 is SGHRS, CDR2 YFSETQ, per germline. CDR3 sequence: CASTKTPDPFYEQYF. CDR3 DNA sequence: TGCGCCAGCACCAAGACCCCTGACCCTTTCTACGAGCAGTACTTC.

The chain recombines TRBV29-1 with TRBJ2-5; D gene ambiguous. Germline V lookup: CDR1 SQVTM, CDR2 ANQGSEA. The length of the CDR3 is 12 residues. Trimming removed 4 bases at V and 5 bases at J, with 11 bases between. The CDR3 DNA reads as TGCAGCGTTGTTGGATTCCCGGAGACCCAGTACTTC. Its translation: CSVVGFPETQYF. Drawing the rest from reference TRBV29-1 and TRBJ2-5, the complete variable domain is SAVISQKPSRDICQRGTSLTIQCQVDSQVTMMFWYRQQPGQSLTLIATANQGSEATYESGFVIDKFPISRPNLTFSTLTVSNMSPEDSSIYLCSVVGFPETQYFGPGTRLLVL.